A selection of T cell receptor beta chains follows, all from one sample in a study of blood T cells in healthy people across ages. TCRdb re-derived calls from the 5' RACE reads in MiXCR, one entry per CDR3 protein. The sample contains approximately 800,000 distinct CDR3 sequences, about 47% of which appear only once. The sequenced material came from blood. All receptors come from an elderly man in good health. Both conserved end residues are trimmed from each CDR3.

>TRBJ1-2|TRBV6-6
ASLDGANPLYGYT
>TRBJ2-3|TRBV12-3/TRBV12-4
AMLGTDTQY
>TRBJ1-1|TRBV24-1
ATASATEAF
>-|TRBV6-5
ASRTQGAPYEQY
>TRBJ2-7|TRBV29-1
SVPGTSGIEQY
>TRBJ2-5|TRBV28
ASKARGDQETQY
>TRBJ2-1|TRBV10-3
AIGPGTGNEQF
>TRBJ2-7|TRBV3-1
ASSQDPARHNEQY
>TRBJ2-5|TRBV20-1
SARRTSQETQY
>TRBJ2-3|TRBV5-1
ASSKDGGTSSTDTQY
>TRBJ2-1|TRBV9
ASSVGRWGFPNEQF
>TRBJ2-7|TRBV18
ASLPVSGSLEQY
>TRBJ2-1|TRBV5-1
ASSLGYVRSGRDNEQF
>TRBJ2-7|TRBV7-9
ASSPHVGASGAYEQY
>TRBJ2-5|TRBV5-1
ASSLALTQETQY
>TRBJ1-5|TRBV29-1
SVEETGQSNQPQH
>TRBJ2-7|TRBV12-3/TRBV12-4
ASSPGQGARYEQY
>TRBJ2-1|TRBV6-1
ASSESETGGNEQF
>TRBJ2-7|TRBV4-2
ASNQNKDASYEQY